This TCR beta chain emerged from a study of shared clonotypes between healthy human individuals. General observations from the study: Naive CD4 clonotypes overlapped across a handful of donors at approximately 5%.

Germline V gives CDR1 SGHNT, CDR2 YYREEE (reference sequence). V lost 4 bases and J lost 8; bases outside the gene matches: 5. The CDR3 covers 13 residues. Measured with immunoSEQ multiplex PCR; TCRdb has only the in-frame clones, and not every one. The sample lists about 1.4 million clones; roughly 95% were seen once. As for this clone: The antigen is undetermined.

Sequencing used naive CD4+ T cells sorted from blood. As to subset: CD45RA+ positively selected. The chain employs TRBV5-4 and TRBJ1-4, with 7 positions matching TRBD1. The clonotype originates from a man aged 25-45 years in good health. The CDR3 DNA sequence: TGTGCCAGCAGCCCGGGGACAGAGGAAAAACTGTTTTTT. As protein: CASSPGTEEKLFF.